The 28 T cell receptor beta chains given below trace back to one sample, sequenced in a study of OX40 agonist ivuxolimab in advanced cancers. Clones were read by immunoSEQ multiplex PCR, and TCRdb kept only the in-frame ones, dropping some. Here the sample spans about 84,000 clones, 89% being singletons. The material sequenced was CD4+ or CD8+ T cells sorted from blood, taken in a trial of the OX40 agonist ivuxolimab. All receptors derive from an adult with an advanced solid tumor such as melanoma, head and neck, liver or kidney cancer.

In DNA, the CDR3 is TGTGCCAGCAGCTTGCGGGGGGCTAAGGCCGGGGAGCTGTTTTTT. Protein sequence: CASSLRGAKAGELFF. The genes are TRBV5-8 and TRBJ2-2; D possibly corresponds to TRBD2 (7 bases). V lost 1 base and J 6 bases, leaving 13 bases between the germline ends. This CDR3 has 15 amino acids. Germline lookup yields CDR1 SGHTS and CDR2 YDEGEE.

V and J are TRBV7-8 and TRBJ2-3, with a tentative D call TRBD2 (6 bases). V dropped 4 bases and J dropped 1 base, with 6 bases sitting between them. Germline CDR1 is SGHVS and CDR2 is FQNEAQ. This CDR3 has 13 residues. In nucleotides, the CDR3 is TGTGCCAGCAGCTGGGGGGGCACAGATACGCAGTATTTT. This sequence encodes CASSWGGTDTQYF.

This clone was counted between two and nine times. The V call is TRBV6-1, the J call TRBJ1-5, with D possibly being TRBD1 (5 bases). Germline CDR1 reads MNHNS; CDR2 reads SASEGT. V lost 3 bases and J lost 4, with 13 bases in between. The CDR3 is 15 amino acids. The CDR3 region is CASSEGQAPNQPQHF. CDR3 DNA sequence: TGTGCCAGCAGTGAGGGGCAGGCCCCTAATCAGCCCCAGCATTTT.

The chain couples TRBV2 to TRBJ1-1; D perhaps matches TRBD1 (5 bases). The CDR3 is made up of 14 amino acids. CDR1 and CDR2 (germline): SNHLY, FYNNEI. V lost 1 base and J 3 bases, leaving 9 bases between the germline ends. The CDR3 loop reads CASSEEEGYTEAFF. CDR3 nucleotides: TGTGCCAGCAGTGAAGAGGAGGGGTACACTGAAGCTTTCTTT.

The chain joins TRBV10-3 to TRBJ1-4; D is possibly TRBD1 (6 bases). In germline, CDR1 is ENHRY, CDR2 SYGVKD. V was cut by 3 bases and J by 7 bases, with 15 bases left in between. CDR3 length: 15 amino acids. The CDR3 bases are TGTGCCATCAGTGATTCGAGGGGGGGCTCTGAAAAACTGTTTTTT. Translation gives CAISDSRGGSEKLFF.

This clone was observed once. The chain recombines TRBV7-2 with TRBJ1-5; no reliable D call. Germline V gene data show CDR1 as SGHTA and CDR2 as FQGNSA. The CDR3 sequence is 15 residues long. Trimming took 2 bases from V and 2 from J, leaving 10 bases between them. This chain's CDR3 is CASSLQWAGNQPQHF. The CDR3 DNA is TGTGCCAGCAGCTTACAGTGGGCAGGCAATCAGCCCCAGCATTTT.

This rearrangement joins TRBV19 to TRBJ2-1; D is undetermined. Per the germline V gene, CDR1 is LNHDA and CDR2 is SQIVND (reference sequence). V was cut by 1 base and J by 4 bases, with 14 bases left in between. This CDR3 contains 16 residues. Written as DNA, the CDR3 is TGTGCCAGTAGTATAGGTCCGCATGATGGATACAATGAGCAGTTCTTC. This codes for CASSIGPHDGYNEQFF.

The chain has TRBV12-2 and TRBJ2-7; the table's D call TRBD2 went unverified against the DNA. TRBV12-2 is a listed pseudogene. CDR3 length: 16 amino acids. CDR3 in amino acids: CASRLRGAGVNYEQYF. The CDR3 nucleotides read TGTGCAAGTCGCTTAAGGGGCGCGGGGGTAAACTACGAGCAGTACTTC.

The chain couples TRBV18 to TRBJ2-3; the D gene could be TRBD1 or TRBD2 (5 bases each). With 6 bases removed from V and 5 bases from J, the gap between germline ends came to 18 bases. The CDR3 runs 15 residues. Germline V CDR1 and CDR2: KGHSH, LQKENI. The CDR3 here is CASSPGPGSGDTQYF. In DNA, the CDR3 is TGTGCCAGCTCGCCGGGACCGGGGAGCGGAGATACGCAGTATTTT.

The rearrangement uses TRBV9 and TRBJ2-7; D tentatively fits TRBD1 or TRBD2 (5 bases each). The germline V gene encodes CDR1 SGDLS and CDR2 YYNGEE. V was clipped by 0 bases and J by 5 bases, with 18 bases between them. The CDR3 sequence is 16 residues long. For the CDR3, the DNA is TGTGCCAGCAGCGTAGTGTTGGGGGATTTCCTACACGAGCAGTACGTC. Translation: CASSVVLGDFLHEQYV.

V gene TRBV5-4 combines with J gene TRBJ2-3; 11 bases align to TRBD2. The CDR3 is made up of 15 amino acids. After removal of 0 bases from V and 5 bases from J, the junction contained 2 bases not matched to a gene. CDR1 is SGHNT, CDR2 YYREEE, per germline (reference sequence). CDR3 protein: CASSLETSGGDTQYF. DNA of the CDR3: TGTGCCAGCAGCTTGGAAACTAGCGGGGGAGATACGCAGTATTTT.

The V call is TRBV16, the J call TRBJ1-2; the D is unclear. Trimming pared 4 bases from V and 4 bases from J, leaving 7 bases between. The CDR3 has 12 residues. CDR1 is KGHSY and CDR2 is FQNENV in the germline V gene. In DNA form, the CDR3 reads TGTGCCAGCAGCCCTCGCACCTATGGCTACACCTTC. It translates to CASSPRTYGYTF.

The chain combines TRBV2 with TRBJ1-1; D unresolved. The CDR3 length is 14 residues. The germline gives CDR1 SNHLY, CDR2 FYNNEI. V was cut by 5 bases and J by 0 bases, with 10 bases left in between. CDR3 residues: CASSRWSMNTEAFF. The CDR3 nucleotides read TGTGCCAGCAGTAGATGGTCCATGAACACTGAAGCTTTCTTT.

V is TRBV2 and J is TRBJ2-7, with D possibly TRBD1 on 5 matching bases. Trimming removed 3 bases from V and 6 bases from J, with 12 bases in between. CDR3 length: 13 amino acids. Germline CDR1 reads SNHLY; CDR2 reads FYNNEI. CDR3 bases: TGTGCCAGCAGTGATACAGGCTCTGCCGAGCAGTACTTC. This codes for CASSDTGSAEQYF.

With regard to this clone: One end of the junction fails to match germline, which may point to a read error. The chain links TRBV7-2 to TRBJ2-2, with D tentatively TRBD2 (5 bases). Germline-derived CDR1 and CDR2 are SGHTA and FQGNSA. The CDR3 has 16 residues. Here the CDR3 DNA reads TGTGCCAGCAGCTTACGGGCCACGGGGAACGCCGGGGAGCTGTTTTTT. Protein: CASSLRATGNAGELFF.

This chain connects TRBV28 to TRBJ2-3, with TRBD1 matching over 10 bases. Germline CDR1 reads MDHEN; CDR2 reads SYDVKM. V dropped 10 bases and J dropped 3; count of bases not matched to a gene: 10. The CDR3 length is 15 residues. The CDR3 sequence is CANLRDRGPTDTQYF. CDR3 bases: TGTGCCAACCTCCGGGACAGGGGACCAACAGATACGCAGTATTTT.

Turning to this clone: The germline gene is not matched at one end of the junction; a read error may be the cause. V usage is TRBV6-5 and J usage is TRBJ2-3, with D unclear. Germline CDR1 reads MNHEY; CDR2 reads SVGAGI. CDR3 size: 14 residues. Written as DNA, the CDR3 is TGTGCCAGCAGATACTCCACCTCACAAGATACGCAGTATTTT. Its translation is CASRYSTSQDTQYF.

This sequence joins TRBV28 and TRBJ1-1; tentatively, D is TRBD1 (5 bases). V was shortened by 6 bases and J by 1 base, with 18 bases between the two germline ends. CDR1 and CDR2 from the germline V gene are MDHEN and SYDVKM. The length of the CDR3 is 16 residues. In DNA, the CDR3 is TGTGCCAGCAGCTCCCCCGGGGACGGAAAGAACACTGAAGCTTTCTTT. It is translated as CASSSPGDGKNTEAFF.

V usage is TRBV5-6 and J usage is TRBJ2-3, with 8 positions matching TRBD2. CDR1 is SGHDT and CDR2 is YYEEEE in the germline V gene. The junction had 6 bases not matched to a gene; V was cut back by 2 bases and J by 4 bases. The CDR3 is 15 amino acids. The chain's CDR3 is CASSFDGGAADTQYF. The CDR3, as DNA: TGTGCCAGCAGCTTCGACGGGGGGGCCGCAGATACGCAGTATTTT.

This chain links TRBV7-2 with TRBJ1-5; 8 bases line up with TRBD1. Germline CDR1 is SGHTA and CDR2 is FQGNSA. The J segment lost 6 bases and the V segment lost 6 bases, leaving 10 bases of the junction unmatched. CDR3 length: 15 residues. This CDR3 reads CASSFSNQGAQPQHF. CDR3 DNA: TGTGCCAGCAGTTTTTCAAATCAGGGGGCTCAGCCCCAGCATTTT.

The rearrangement links TRBV19 to TRBJ2-7; 9 bases map to TRBD1. V was clipped by 6 bases and J by 3 bases; unmatched bases: 12. CDR1 and CDR2 (germline): LNHDA, SQIVND (reference sequence). This CDR3 is built from 16 residues. The CDR3 DNA reads as TGTGCCAGTAGCACCGCGGGGACAGGGAAAGGCTACGAGCAGTACTTC. It encodes CASSTAGTGKGYEQYF.

The V and J genes are TRBV5-1 and TRBJ1-2; TRBD1 agrees at 9 bases. Unmatched junction bases numbered 2, after V lost 3 bases and J lost 5 bases. The length of the CDR3 is 13 residues. Looked up from germline, CDR1 is SGHRS and CDR2 is YFSETQ. The CDR3 coding sequence is TGCGCCAGCAGCTCGGGACAGGGTTATGGCTACACCTTC. It encodes CASSSGQGYGYTF.

This clone was seen a few times. The chain carries TRBV19 and TRBJ2-1, with 8 bases identical to TRBD1. Germline V gene data show CDR1 as LNHDA and CDR2 as SQIVND (reference sequence). The CDR3 extends over 16 amino acids. With V trimmed by 2 bases and J by 6 bases, 9 bases remained unmatched. This CDR3 is CASSIRTGFMINEQFF. The CDR3 DNA is TGTGCCAGTAGTATACGGACAGGGTTTATGATCAATGAGCAGTTCTTC. The full variable domain, its missing parts supplied by reference TRBV19 and TRBJ2-1, is DGGITQSPKYLFRKEGQNVTLSCEQNLNHDAMYWYRQDPGQGLRLIYYSQIVNDFQKGDIAEGYSVSREKKESFPLTVTSAQKNPTAFYLCASSIRTGFMINEQFFGPGTRLTVL.

CDR3 bases: TGTGCCAGCAGTGAACTACAGTACCCCTCCTACGAGCAGTACGTC. Encoded protein: CASSELQYPSYEQYV. The chain is built from TRBV2 and TRBJ2-7; D is unclear. Trimming left V 2 bases short and J 0 bases short, with 11 bases between. This CDR3 region has 15 residues. Per the germline V gene, CDR1 is SNHLY and CDR2 is FYNNEI.

The V gene is TRBV5-1, the J gene TRBJ2-5; 9 bases are shared with TRBD1. Per the germline V gene, CDR1 is SGHRS and CDR2 is YFSETQ. The junction had 3 bases not matched to a gene; V was cut back by 4 bases and J by 5 bases. The CDR3 covers 13 residues. CDR3 loop: CASSRDRAETQYF. The CDR3 nucleotides read TGCGCCAGCAGCCGGGACAGGGCGGAGACCCAGTACTTC.

This chain connects TRBV6-1 to TRBJ1-2; perhaps TRBD1 as D (6 bases). Germline V gene lookup returns CDR1 MNHNS and CDR2 SASEGT. The CDR3 has 13 amino acids. The V gene lost 4 bases and the J gene lost 4 bases, with 10 bases spanning the gap. The CDR3 protein is CASSVTGTYGYTF. In DNA, the CDR3 is TGTGCCAGCAGTGTGACAGGCACCTATGGCTACACCTTC.

The chain combines TRBV18 with TRBJ1-3; no definite D call. The CDR3 is 17 residues long. V lost 3 bases, J lost 0 bases, and 15 bases lay in between. Germline values: CDR1 KGHSH, CDR2 LQKENI. This CDR3 is CASSPEVTGFSGNTIYF. CDR3 nucleotide sequence: TGTGCCAGCTCACCCGAAGTAACTGGCTTCTCTGGAAACACCATATATTTT.

V is TRBV5-6 and J is TRBJ1-2; TRBD1 might be the D (5 bases). This CDR3 has 13 amino acids. With 0 bases removed from V and 2 bases from J, the gap between germline ends came to 5 bases. Germline-derived CDR1 and CDR2 are SGHDT and YYEEEE. The CDR3 DNA follows: TGTGCCAGCAGCTTGGCAGGGAACTATGGCTACACCTTC. Protein: CASSLAGNYGYTF.